This TCR beta chain was obtained from a study of PD-L1 blockade in urothelial cancer. The table came from immunoSEQ multiplex PCR; TCRdb's copy has only in-frame clones and leaves some out. The sample consists of tens of thousands of clones, roughly 84% of them appearing once. Trimming took off 6 bases at V and 1 base at J, with 13 bases between the two ends. This CDR3 has 14 residues. Germline V gene data show CDR1 as MNHNS and CDR2 as SASEGT. V usage is TRBV6-1 and J usage is TRBJ2-7, with D possibly being TRBD2 (6 bases). The sequence was obtained from a man aged 70-80 years with urothelial cancer. The input for sequencing was PBMCs, taken around atezolizumab (anti-PD-L1) treatment. This CDR3 reads CASRAPGTSYEQYF. CDR3 nucleotides: TGTGCCAGCAGGGCCCCGGGGACTTCCTACGAGCAGTACTTC.